Sequencing of this TCR beta chain was carried out in a study of blood T cell repertoires in COVID-19. Looking at the study overall: T cells, B-cell-depleted T cells, or PBMCs provided the cDNA or gDNA that served as material.

The CDR3 loop spans 13 amino acids. Germline CDR1 MNHEY, CDR2 SVGAGI. Trimming pared 8 bases from V and 8 bases from J, leaving 13 bases between. As originally analysed: Researchers report that nucleated cell counts were estimated from reference gene primer amplification. Libraries were prepared by immunoSEQ multiplex PCR; TCRdb keeps only in-frame clonotypes and omits some of them. D and trimming were read from the DNA, whereas the V and J calls and clone size are those reported in that table. The table lists fewer than 95,000 clones, about 78% of them singletons. This rearrangement joins TRBV6-5 to TRBJ1-6, with no clear D. The sequenced sample was peripheral blood. The source of this sequence is a woman older than 75 with acute or convalescent COVID-19. The CDR3 reads CASGVARDSPLHF. The CDR3 DNA sequence: TGTGCCAGCGGAGTAGCGAGGGATTCACCCCTCCACTTT.